This T cell receptor (beta chain) was recorded in a study of CD8+ T cells in alopecia areata. Following RNA extraction, reverse transcription yielded cDNA that acted as the sequencing template. Assay: immunoSEQ multiplex PCR; the TCRdb copy retains only in-frame clones and omits some. In the table there are approximately 100,000 clones, 85% to 90% of which are singletons. This CDR3 is 12 amino acids long. Deletions cut 1 base from V and 6 bases from J, with 9 bases between. Germline V gene lookup returns CDR1 GTSNPN and CDR2 SVGIG (reference sequence). Specified treatment: oral pan-JAK inhibitor, 5-10 mg twice daily. Alopecia areata patients had lesional scalp punch biopsies and peripheral blood taken from them. Whole-study results and caveats: It was lesional scalp, especially alopecia totalis/universalis, that showed higher clonality than normal scalp. Shared TCR sequences were less clear between patients than in mice, possibly partly from HLA diversity. Among the top 100, expanded CD8+ clones were significantly decreased by tofacitinib, as was scalp clonality.

Concerning this clone itself: The antigen remains undetermined.

The sample here was CD8+ T cells sorted from blood, taken between weeks 30 and 35, from a patient treated with tofacitinib. The V call is TRBV30, the J call TRBJ1-2; D call uncertain. This receptor was obtained from a human donor with alopecia areata. Here the CDR3 reads CAWSEWGNGYTF. CDR3 nucleotide sequence: TGTGCCTGGAGTGAATGGGGTAATGGCTACACCTTC.